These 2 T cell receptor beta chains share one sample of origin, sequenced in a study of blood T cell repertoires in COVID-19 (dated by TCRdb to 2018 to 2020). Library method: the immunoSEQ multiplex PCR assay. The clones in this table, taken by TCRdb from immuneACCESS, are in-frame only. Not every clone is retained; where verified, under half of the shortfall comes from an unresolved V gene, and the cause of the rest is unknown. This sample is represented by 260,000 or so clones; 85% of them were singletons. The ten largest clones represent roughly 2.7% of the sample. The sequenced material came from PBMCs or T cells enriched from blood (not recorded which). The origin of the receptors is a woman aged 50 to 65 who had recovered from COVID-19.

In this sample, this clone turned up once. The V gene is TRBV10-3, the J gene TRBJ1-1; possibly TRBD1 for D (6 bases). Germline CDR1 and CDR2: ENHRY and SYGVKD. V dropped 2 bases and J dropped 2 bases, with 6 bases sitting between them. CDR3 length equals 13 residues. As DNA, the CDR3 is TGTGCCATCAGTGAGGGGGGCAACACTGAAGCTTTCTTT. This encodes CAISEGGNTEAFF.

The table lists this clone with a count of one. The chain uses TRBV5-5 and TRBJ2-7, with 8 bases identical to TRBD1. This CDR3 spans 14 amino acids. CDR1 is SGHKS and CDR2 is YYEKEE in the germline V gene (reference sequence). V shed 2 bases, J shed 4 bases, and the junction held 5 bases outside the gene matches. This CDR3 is CASSFGQGLYEQYF. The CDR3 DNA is TGTGCCAGCAGCTTCGGACAGGGTCTGTACGAGCAGTACTTC.